This record concerns one T cell receptor beta chain sequence. Its target antigen remains unknown. No much larger clone exists at a distance of one base, and base qualities are not known. Trimming removed 4 bases from V and 3 bases from J, leaving 9 bases between the germline ends. The CDR3 spans 13 residues, from the cysteine through the phenylalanine. CDR3 DNA is the only sequence kept; it has 39 bases, read in frame from the first base. The germline V gene supplies CDR1 SGHTA and CDR2 FQGTGA. Library method: PCR. DNA from cultured CD4+ T cells underwent TCR sequencing with the Oncomine TCR Beta short-read assay at the Johns Hopkins FTIC core. The QIAamp micro DNA kit was used to extract genomic DNA from the cultured CD4+ T cells. Oncomine TCR Beta libraries from cultured CD4+ T cells were pooled using unique dual indexes and sequenced on an Illumina iSeq 100. Processing in the source paper ran as follows. Non-productive sequences were removed, and CDR3s that did not start with C, did not end with F or W, or were shorter than 7 amino acids were discarded. Antigen-specific clonotypes were identified using the MANAFEST web application through comparison of peptide-stimulated wells with reference and other culture wells. Positive clones required FDR below 0.05, an odds ratio above 5, and productive frequency above 0.1% in at least two of three replicate wells. A clonotype was classed as cross-reactive if the clonotype showed significant expansion both in SARS-CoV-2 spike wells and in at least one common cold coronavirus spike condition. Similarity between CDR3 sequences was evaluated in R version 3.6.1 using Levenshtein distances (stringdist) and unrooted phylogenetic trees (ape). The public reads were quality trimmed at Q25 with fastp and then assembled into clones with MiXCR by TCRdb, keeping productive beta chains. Rows matching on CDR3 protein sequence are summarized as one entry with the most common DNA and genes. TCRdb's processing, not the study's, gives the V and J calls here. The sample contains around 4,600 distinct CDR3 sequences, about 31% of them found a single time. The ten largest account for 30% to 40% of the sample.

The intended sense of this specimen's treatment or condition label: roughly ten-day PBMC culture with coronavirus spike peptide pools or control peptides (ViraFEST assay). To expand antigen-specific T cells with peptide pools and then pick out the expanded clonotypes through TCR sequencing, the study relied on the ViraFEST assay. The convalescent patients' positive SARS-CoV-2 PCR tests fell between March and December 2020, which was before the Alpha, Beta and Delta variants emerged in the United States. PBMCs were cultured at roughly 1.8 million per well in IMDM supplemented with about 5.5% human AB serum and around 9.5 IU/ml IL-2, with about 9 ug/ml peptide pools added. On days 3 and 7, half of the culture medium was replaced with fresh IL-2-containing medium. After ten to eleven days of culture, CD4+ T cells were isolated by negative selection using the EasySep CD4+ T cell isolation kit. Ficoll-Paque Plus gradient centrifugation was used to isolate PBMCs from whole blood, and the isolated PBMCs were then either used fresh or cryopreserved at -140C. Triplicate wells were generally used for each culture condition.

These data originate in a study of vaccination and CD4 T cells after COVID-19 (dated by TCRdb to between 2021 and 2024). Background on the whole study: SARS-CoV-2 positivity had been established in the convalescent patients by nasal swab PCR, and mild disease was recorded in several of these patients and severe disease in one. Six males and four females were included in the convalescent cohort, with two Hispanic individuals, seven Caucasians, two Asians and one multiracial person represented. Each participant got two doses of either the Pfizer-BioNTech BNT162b2 vaccine (n=8) or the Moderna mRNA-1273 vaccine (n=2). Post-COVID blood samples were collected from convalescent patients a median of about 92 days after diagnosis, with a range of roughly 30 to 170 days. Post-vaccine blood samples were collected a median of about 66 days after the second vaccine dose, ranging from about 13 to 250 days. Overlapping spike peptide pools from SARS-CoV-2 and from the common cold coronaviruses HCoV-NL63, HCoV-OC43 and HCoV-229E were used as culture stimuli. In control cultures, a CEFX viral epitope pool was used as positive control, an HIV-1 Nef peptide pool was used as negative control, or no peptide was added. The spike-specific CD4+ TCR repertoire was compared before and after mRNA vaccination in fewer than eleven COVID-19 convalescent patients and a handful of infection-naive healthy vaccine recipients. Study-wide findings and limitations: The median number of SARS-CoV-2-reactive clonotypes rose from about 19 after infection to roughly 38 after vaccination, but the change was not significant. In convalescent patients, nearly all vaccine-specific clones (304 of 307) were found to be mono-reactive for SARS-CoV-2 spike rather than cross-reactive with common cold coronaviruses. Among convalescent patients, a median 86.3% of the SARS-CoV-2-reactive clones seen after vaccination appeared only after vaccination, which suggests priming specific to the vaccine. The study included relatively few convalescent patients and did not analyze early timepoints after natural infection.

The TCR was taken from a human donor who had recovered from COVID-19. Recombination joined TRBV7-3 with TRBJ1-1; the D gene is possibly TRBD1, with 5 bases matching. Sequenced input: CD4+ T cells from blood, cultured in vitro. The base sequence is TGTGCCAGCAGCTCCGACAGCTACACTGAAGCTTTCTTT. Translation gives CASSSDSYTEAFF. Where the CDR3 stops, the reference TRBV7-3 and TRBJ1-1 genes take over; the full variable domain is GAGVSQTPSNKVTEKGKYVELRCDPISGHTALYWYRQSLGQGPEFLIYFQGTGAADDSGLPNDRFFAVRPEGSVSTLKIQRTERGDSAVYLCASSSDSYTEAFFGQGTRLTVV.